The source of this T cell receptor beta chain is a study of CD8+ T cells in alopecia areata (dated by TCRdb to 2016 to 2018). In terms of the full investigation: Treated patients were enrolled in an open-label pilot trial of oral tofacitinib, 5 to 10 mg twice daily, for moderate-to-severe alopecia areata. Tofacitinib was administered for 6 to 18 months, and 6 months of follow-up off drug were then conducted to assess delayed response and recurrence. Disease severity in treated patients was measured with the SALT score, which quantifies the percentage of affected scalp surface area. In both human patients and the C3H/HeJ mouse model, the study applied high-throughput TCRbeta sequencing to look at T cell clonal expansion in alopecia areata. Human TCRbeta sequencing covered scalp tissue and sorted CD4+ and CD8+ peripheral blood T cells from patchy and totalis/universalis alopecia areata patients and healthy controls. Tofacitinib-treated patients had biopsies at baseline and at 4 and 24 weeks of treatment, with a later scalp biopsy in several patients. Scalp clonality was compared across normal scalp (n=4), patchy alopecia areata scalp (n=8), and alopecia totalis/universalis scalp (n=8). RNA was extracted with the PAXgene miRNA kit for fixed scalp, the miRNeasy kit for PBMCs, and the RNeasy kit for mouse skin. TCRbeta CDR3 regions were amplified by immunoSEQ multiplex PCR using 35 Vbeta forward and 13 Jbeta reverse primers.

This clone was recorded only once. What this receptor recognizes is not known. Base qualities were left out, and no much larger clone turns up one base away. Cut back by 0 bases and 8 bases, the V and J ends lie 14 bases apart. CDR1 and CDR2 are drawn from the germline V gene (reference sequence): GTSNPN, SVGIG. The CDR3 numbers 14 residues from cysteine through phenylalanine. Just CDR3 DNA is preserved here, 42 bases in frame from base 1. The receptor library was made with the immunoSEQ multiplex PCR assay. To provide template for TCR sequencing, every sample had RNA extracted and reverse transcribed into cDNA. First-strand cDNA was synthesized using SuperScript III with a 2:1 mix of oligo-dT and random hexamers. Amplification bias was assessed with a synthetic immune receptor repertoire, and residual bias was removed computationally. The paper's data handling went like this. Raw reads were preprocessed to remove errors, and CDR3 was defined according to IMGT conventions as the region from the conserved cysteine to phenylalanine. Clonality was calculated as 1 minus Shannon entropy normalized by log2 of the number of productive unique TCRs. CD4 or CD8 identity of scalp clones was inferred by cross-referencing scalp TCRbeta sequences with sorted blood CD4 and CD8 repertoires. This is the immuneACCESS table as TCRdb keeps it, with only in-frame sequences that have V and J called. A part of the clones is gone; compared with another copy, unresolved V genes explain less than half, and the rest is unexplained. The V and J calls and clone size come from that table; D and trimming were worked out from the DNA. Across this sample there are 200,000 or so clones, with 58% seen only once. The top ten clonotypes cover 5.5% of the sample.

The time point label corresponds to: around 22 weeks on oral tofacitinib. This specimen's treatment or condition label, interpreted: oral pan-JAK inhibitor, 5-10 mg twice daily. From alopecia areata patients, peripheral blood was collected along with lesional scalp punch biopsies. After PBMCs were isolated by density centrifugation and stained for CD3, CD4 and CD8, a FACSAria was used to sort CD4+ and CD8+ T cells. What the authors observed across the whole study: Tofacitinib significantly decreased scalp clonality and the number of expanded CD8+ clones among the top 100 scalp clones. TCR sequences shared between patients were less clear than in mice, possibly partly because of HLA diversity in the patient population. Lesional scalp, especially in alopecia totalis/universalis, showed higher clonality and more expanded CD8+ clones than normal scalp, suggesting antigenic drive. Because the treated cohort was small and had just a single nonresponder, larger studies are needed to establish links between baseline CD8+ expansion and response. Many expanded lesional clones persisted in scalp and blood during tofacitinib treatment, which may partly explain relapse after stopping treatment. Unlike mouse skin, which is dominated by gammadelta T cells, normal human skin has resident alphabeta T cells that are also sequenced, and this complicates analysis of the scalp TCR repertoire.

The sample was CD4+ T cells sorted from blood, taken at week 24, from a patient treated with tofacitinib. The chain is assembled from TRBV30 and TRBJ2-4; no D gene can be assigned with confidence. The TCR comes from a human donor with alopecia areata. The nucleotides are TGTGCCTGGAGTGTAGACTCATTTGGGGACATTCAGTACTTC. Translated, it reads CAWSVDSFGDIQYF.